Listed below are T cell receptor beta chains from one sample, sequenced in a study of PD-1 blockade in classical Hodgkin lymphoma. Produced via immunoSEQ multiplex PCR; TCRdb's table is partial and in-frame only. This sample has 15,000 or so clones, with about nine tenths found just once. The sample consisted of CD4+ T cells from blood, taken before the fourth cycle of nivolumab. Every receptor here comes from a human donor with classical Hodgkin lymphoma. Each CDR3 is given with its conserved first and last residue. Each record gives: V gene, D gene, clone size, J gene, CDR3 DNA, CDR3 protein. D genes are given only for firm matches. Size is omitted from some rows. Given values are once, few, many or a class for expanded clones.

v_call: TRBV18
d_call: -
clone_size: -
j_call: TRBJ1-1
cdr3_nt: TGTGCCAGCTCACCCCTAGACCAATTGGCTGAAGCTTTCTTT
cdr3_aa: CASSPLDQLAEAFF

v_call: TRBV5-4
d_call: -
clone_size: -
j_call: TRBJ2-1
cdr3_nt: TGTGCCAGCAACGAGGGTATCCCCAGGGGTGAGCAGTTCTTC
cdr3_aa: CASNEGIPRGEQFF

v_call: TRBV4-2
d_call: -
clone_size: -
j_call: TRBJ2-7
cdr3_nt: TGTGCCAGCAGCCAAGGGGGGAGCTCCTACGAGCAGTACTTC
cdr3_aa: CASSQGGSSYEQYF

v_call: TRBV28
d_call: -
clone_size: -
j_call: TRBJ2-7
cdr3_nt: TGTGCCAGCAGTTCTGGGTGGGGAAGACAGGACGAGCAGTACTTC
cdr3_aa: CASSSGWGRQDEQYF

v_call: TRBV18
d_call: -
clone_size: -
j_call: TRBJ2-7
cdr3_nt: TGTGCCAGCTCTCAGACACAGGTCGCCTCCTACGAGCAGTACTTC
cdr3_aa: CASSQTQVASYEQYF

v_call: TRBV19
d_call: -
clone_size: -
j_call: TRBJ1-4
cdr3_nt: TGTGCCAGTAGTAGGACAATTGCAACTAATGAAAAACTGTTTTTT
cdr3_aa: CASSRTIATNEKLFF

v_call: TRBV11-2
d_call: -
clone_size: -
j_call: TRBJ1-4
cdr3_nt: TGTGCCAGCAGCTTTAATGAAAAACTGTTTTTT
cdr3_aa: CASSFNEKLFF

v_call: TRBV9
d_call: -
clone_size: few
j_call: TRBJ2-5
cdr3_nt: TGTGCCAGCAGCGTAGGACAGGCCCAAGAGACCCAGTACTTC
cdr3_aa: CASSVGQAQETQYF

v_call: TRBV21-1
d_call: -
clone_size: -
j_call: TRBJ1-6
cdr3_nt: TGTGCCAGCAGCAAAGGAAGTGGGGGGTATCGGGACAGGGGAAATTCACCCCTCCACTTT
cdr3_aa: CASSKGSGGYRDRGNSPLHF

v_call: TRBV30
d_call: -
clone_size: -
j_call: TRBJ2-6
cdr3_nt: TGTGCCTGGACTAAGACAGGCTCTGGGGCCAACGTCCTGACTTTC
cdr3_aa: CAWTKTGSGANVLTF

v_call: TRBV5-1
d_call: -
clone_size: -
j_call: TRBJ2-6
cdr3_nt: TGCGCCAGCAGCTTGGCCGCGGCGTCCTCTGGGGCCAACGTCCTGACTTTC
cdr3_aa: CASSLAAASSGANVLTF

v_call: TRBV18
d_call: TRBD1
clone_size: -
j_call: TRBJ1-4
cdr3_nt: TGTGCCAGCTCCCGCCAGGGGGCAGGCACTAATGAAAAACTGTTTTTT
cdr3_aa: CASSRQGAGTNEKLFF

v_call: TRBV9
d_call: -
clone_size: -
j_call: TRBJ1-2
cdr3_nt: TGTGCCAGCAGCCCCGGCACCACAGCCTACTATGGCTACACCTTC
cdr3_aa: CASSPGTTAYYGYTF

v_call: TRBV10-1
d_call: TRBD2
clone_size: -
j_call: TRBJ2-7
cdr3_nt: TGCGCCAGCTCGACTAGCGGGAGCTCCTACGAGCAGTACTTC
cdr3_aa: CASSTSGSSYEQYF

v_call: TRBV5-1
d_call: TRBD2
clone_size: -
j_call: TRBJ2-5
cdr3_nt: TGCGCCAGCAGCTTGGGGTCTAGCGGCCAAGAGACCCAGTACTTC
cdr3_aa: CASSLGSSGQETQYF

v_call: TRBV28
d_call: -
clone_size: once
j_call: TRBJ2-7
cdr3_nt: TGTGCCAGCAGTTATCAGGGGTCGACCAAATACGAGCAGTACTTC
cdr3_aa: CASSYQGSTKYEQYF

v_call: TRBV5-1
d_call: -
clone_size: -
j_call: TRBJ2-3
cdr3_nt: TGCGCCAGCAGCGGACTCAAAAACACAGATACGCAGTATTTT
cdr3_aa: CASSGLKNTDTQYF

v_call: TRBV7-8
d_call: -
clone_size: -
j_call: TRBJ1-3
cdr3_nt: TGTGCCAGCAGCCTAAGACCCGGACAAATTGGAAACACCATATATTTT
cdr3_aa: CASSLRPGQIGNTIYF

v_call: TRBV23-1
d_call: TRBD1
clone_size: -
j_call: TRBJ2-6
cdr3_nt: TGCGCCAGCAGTCGGACCGAAAGGCGGGACAGGGCATCTTCTGGGGCCAACGTCCTGACTTTC
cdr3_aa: CASSRTERRDRASSGANVLTF

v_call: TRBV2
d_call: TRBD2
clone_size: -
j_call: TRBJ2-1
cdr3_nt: TGTGCCAGCATGGGCGGGAGCGACTCCTACAATGAGCAGTTCTTC
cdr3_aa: CASMGGSDSYNEQFF

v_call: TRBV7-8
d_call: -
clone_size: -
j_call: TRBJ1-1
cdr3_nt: TGTGCCAGCAGCTTAGCCCGCGTGGGCGGAACTGAAGCTTTCTTT
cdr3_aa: CASSLARVGGTEAFF

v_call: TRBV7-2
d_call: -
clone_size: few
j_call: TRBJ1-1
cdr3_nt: TGTGCCAGCAGCTTCCAGGGGACGGACACTGAAGCTTTCTTT
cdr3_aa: CASSFQGTDTEAFF

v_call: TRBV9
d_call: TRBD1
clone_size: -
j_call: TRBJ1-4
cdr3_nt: TGTGCCAGCAGCTTCGGGGGACAGGTAAATGAAAAACTGTTTTTT
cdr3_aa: CASSFGGQVNEKLFF

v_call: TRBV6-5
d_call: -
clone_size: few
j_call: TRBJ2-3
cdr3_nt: TGTGCCAGCCGGCACAGCACAGATACGCAGTATTTT
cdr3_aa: CASRHSTDTQYF

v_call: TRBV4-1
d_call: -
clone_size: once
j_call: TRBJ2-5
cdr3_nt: TGCGCCAGCAGCCAATCCCCCTGGTGGGGTCGGGAGACCCAGTACTTC
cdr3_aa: CASSQSPWWGRETQYF

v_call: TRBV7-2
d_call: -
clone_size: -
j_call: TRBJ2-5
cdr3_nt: TGTGCCAGCAGCCTAAGGCCCACGTACCAAGAGACCCAGTACTTC
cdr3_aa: CASSLRPTYQETQYF

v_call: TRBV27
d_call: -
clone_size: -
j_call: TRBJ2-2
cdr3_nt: TGTGCCAGCAGTGCTAAGCGGGTTGGGAACACCGGGGAGCTGTTTTTT
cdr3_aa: CASSAKRVGNTGELFF

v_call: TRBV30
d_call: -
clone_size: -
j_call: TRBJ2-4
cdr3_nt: TGTGCCTGGAGTGGGGGAGACCATCCCAAAAACATTCAGTACTTC
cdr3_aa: CAWSGGDHPKNIQYF